One sample yielded the 22 T cell receptor beta chains listed below, sequenced in a study of beta chain features in type 1 diabetes. As every portion of the isolated RNA was reverse transcribed, the sequencing read expressed TCRB transcripts. Clones were read by immunoSEQ multiplex PCR, and TCRdb kept only the in-frame ones, dropping some. The sample includes roughly 300,000 clones, around 8.5% of them seen just once. Their cognate antigens are unknown. Study-wide results and caveats: The study found moderately but significantly shorter TCRB CDR3s in all four CD4+ subsets of Type 1 diabetes patients.

Sequencing was carried out using central memory CD4+ T cells from blood. Receptors were obtained from a man aged 25 to 45 with type 1 diabetes.

The chain employs TRBV11-2 and TRBJ1-2, with D tentatively TRBD1 (5 bases). The CDR3 spans 14 residues. Trimming took 5 bases from V and 7 from J, leaving 17 bases between them. CDR1 is SGHAT, CDR2 FQNNGV, per germline. The CDR3: CASSPRLEGSGYTF. CDR3 DNA sequence: TGTGCCAGCAGCCCAAGGCTCGAGGGGAGTGGCTACACCTTC.

This clone has only a few counts. The gene calls are TRBV7-9 and TRBJ1-2; D possibly corresponds to TRBD1 (5 bases). CDR1 is SEHNR, CDR2 FQNEAQ, per germline (reference sequence). The CDR3 totals 13 residues. Trimming took off 3 bases at V and 6 bases at J, with 11 bases between the two ends. The CDR3 here is CASSLQGGDGYTF. Here the CDR3 DNA reads TGTGCCAGCAGCTTGCAGGGTGGGGATGGCTACACCTTC.

This clone was seen a few times. This rearrangement joins TRBV11-2 to TRBJ1-1; D is undetermined. V was trimmed by 1 base and J by 1 base, leaving 10 bases between them. This CDR3 is built from 15 residues. The V gene's germline CDR1 is SGHAT and CDR2 FQNNGV. The CDR3 is CASSLVGPPNTEAFF. The DNA of the CDR3 is TGTGCCAGCAGCTTAGTCGGTCCCCCGAACACTGAAGCTTTCTTT.

This clone was recorded a few times. The V and J genes are TRBV29-1 and TRBJ2-1; 12 bases align to TRBD2. The CDR3 loop spans 14 amino acids. Per the germline V gene, CDR1 is SQVTM and CDR2 is ANQGSEA. The J segment lost 4 bases and the V segment lost 6 bases, leaving 4 bases of the junction unmatched. CDR3 amino acids: CSVVGTSGYNEQFF. CDR3 coding DNA: TGCAGCGTGGTCGGGACTAGCGGGTACAATGAGCAGTTCTTC.

Ten or more counts support this clone. The chain joins TRBV19 to TRBJ1-1, with unresolved D. Germline values: CDR1 LNHDA, CDR2 SQIVND (reference sequence). With 2 bases removed from V and 7 bases from J, the gap between germline ends came to 11 bases. There are 13 residues in the CDR3. The CDR3 protein is CASSISRTNEAFF. The CDR3 DNA is TGTGCCAGTAGTATATCCAGAACAAATGAAGCTTTCTTT.

V and J are TRBV5-1 and TRBJ2-3; D not resolved. Trimming pared 4 bases from V and 3 bases from J, leaving 6 bases between. The CDR3 spans 12 residues. The germline CDR1 and CDR2 sequences are SGHRS and YFSETQ. CDR3 DNA sequence: TGCGCCAGCAGCCCCCCGACAGATACGCAGTATTTT. This sequence encodes CASSPPTDTQYF. The entire variable domain, with the rest obtained from reference TRBV5-1 and TRBJ2-3, is as follows: KAGVTQTPRYLIKTRGQQVTLSCSPISGHRSVSWYQQTPGQGLQFLFEYFSETQRNKGNFPGRFSGRQFSNSRSEMNVSTLELGDSALYLCASSPPTDTQYFGPGTRLTVL.

This clone was recorded a few times. The identical CDR3 is also encoded by other nucleotide sequences in the sample. The rearrangement uses TRBV5-1 and TRBJ2-3; 9 bases align to TRBD2. V shed 2 bases, J shed 5 bases, and the junction held 9 bases outside the gene matches. The CDR3 consists of 16 residues. Germline V gene lookup returns CDR1 SGHRS and CDR2 YFSETQ. The CDR3 sequence: CASSFSLAGTRDTQYF. DNA for the CDR3: TGCGCCAGCAGCTTCTCGCTAGCGGGGACGAGAGATACGCAGTATTTT.

This clone was counted ten times or more. The chain joins TRBV29-1 to TRBJ2-1; 7 bases are shared with TRBD1. The CDR3 totals 14 residues. Germline V lookup: CDR1 SQVTM, CDR2 ANQGSEA. V dropped 4 bases and J dropped 1; count of bases not matched to a gene: 4. CDR3 amino acids: CSVARQGSYNEQFF. As DNA, the CDR3 is TGCAGCGTTGCACGACAGGGATCCTACAATGAGCAGTTCTTC.

This clone has more than one count but fewer than ten. The V and J genes are TRBV7-2 and TRBJ1-1; 7 bases fit TRBD1. There are 14 residues in the CDR3. The germline gives CDR1 SGHTA, CDR2 FQGNSA. V dropped 11 bases and J dropped 0; count of bases not matched to a gene: 9. The CDR3 sequence is CADRQGGLNTEAFF. The CDR3 DNA reads TGTGCCGACCGGCAGGGGGGATTGAACACTGAAGCTTTCTTT.

There are a few counts of this clone. The genes are TRBV4-3 and TRBJ2-5; D unresolved. Germline V gives CDR1 LGHNA, CDR2 YSLEER. CDR3 length: 14 residues. V shed 0 bases and J shed 4 bases, with 9 bases lying between them. For the CDR3, the DNA is TGCGCCAGCAGCCAAGATTCAAACGGAGAGACCCAGTACTTC. It is translated as CASSQDSNGETQYF.

This clone was seen a few times. The V and J genes are TRBV29-1 and TRBJ1-2; D uncertain. This CDR3 comprises 13 residues. The V gene's germline CDR1 is SQVTM and CDR2 ANQGSEA. With 4 bases removed from V and 0 bases from J, the gap between germline ends came to 9 bases. DNA of the CDR3: TGCAGCGTTGGGCGGGTCGCTAACTATGGCTACACCTTC. It yields the protein CSVGRVANYGYTF.

This clone was observed a handful of times. In DNA, the CDR3 is TGTGCCAGCTCAAGCTCTTCAGGGTGGGAGGACACTGAAGCTTTCTTT. Protein: CASSSSSGWEDTEAFF. The chain recombines TRBV18 with TRBJ1-1; D possibly corresponds to TRBD1 (5 bases). The CDR3 extends over 16 amino acids. CDR1 and CDR2 from the germline V gene are KGHSH and LQKENI. The ends were cut back, 5 bases at V and 3 bases at J, with 19 bases in the middle.

This clone was picked up a small number of times. V is TRBV27 and J is TRBJ1-5; D gene ambiguous. Germline assignment: CDR1 MNHEY and CDR2 SMNVEV (reference sequence). The CDR3 loop spans 15 amino acids. The V gene lost 2 bases and the J gene lost 0 bases, with 8 bases spanning the gap. CDR3 nucleotide sequence: TGTGCCAGCAGTTTAACTTCTGGTAGCAATCAGCCCCAGCATTTT. Protein product: CASSLTSGSNQPQHF.

V and J are TRBV6-5 and TRBJ1-2, with 9 nucleotides matching TRBD1. J was trimmed by 7 bases and V by 4 bases; bases with no gene match: 4. Germline CDR1 reads MNHEY; CDR2 reads SVGAGI. The CDR3 is 13 residues long. CDR3 bases: TGTGCCAGCAGTTGGGGACAGGGTAGTGGCTACACCTTC. Translation: CASSWGQGSGYTF.

A few counts support this clone. The chain couples TRBV7-2 to TRBJ2-7; D possibly corresponds to TRBD1 (5 bases). CDR1 is SGHTA, CDR2 FQGNSA, per germline. This CDR3 spans 14 amino acids. The V gene lost 5 bases and the J gene lost 3 bases, with 14 bases spanning the gap. CDR3 region: CASSLLTESYEQYF. The DNA for the CDR3 is TGTGCCAGCAGCCTCCTGACAGAGAGCTACGAGCAGTACTTC.

The CDR3 loop is CASSGQGVSGELFF. CDR3 DNA sequence: TGTGCCAGCAGTGGGCAGGGGGTTTCCGGGGAGCTGTTTTTT. The chain links TRBV2 to TRBJ2-2, with 7 bases fitting TRBD1. The CDR3 has 14 residues. The V and J ends lost 4 bases and 6 bases, in that order; junction bases with no gene match: 5. Germline V gene data show CDR1 as SNHLY and CDR2 as FYNNEI.

This clone was counted between two and nine times. V gene TRBV10-1 combines with J gene TRBJ2-2, with D unclear. The CDR3 has 14 residues. V was trimmed by 8 bases and J by 6 bases, leaving 16 bases between them. The germline CDR1 and CDR2 sequences are WNHNN and SYGVQD (reference sequence). Here the CDR3 DNA reads TGCGCCAGCGCACGAGAGGTTTCCTCCGGGGAGCTGTTTTTT. Protein: CASAREVSSGELFF.

This clone was counted many times. The V and J genes are TRBV4-3 and TRBJ2-3, with D tentatively TRBD1 (6 bases). V was pared by 4 bases and J by 1 base, with 12 bases between. The CDR3 sequence is 15 residues long. Germline V gives CDR1 LGHNA, CDR2 YSLEER. DNA of the CDR3: TGCGCCAGCAGCCTTGACGGACAGCGCACAGATACGCAGTATTTT. It yields the protein CASSLDGQRTDTQYF.

The chain combines TRBV9 with TRBJ2-3; TRBD2 agrees at 12 bases. The germline gives CDR1 SGDLS, CDR2 YYNGEE. Trimming cost V 0 bases and J 2 bases; bases outside gene matches: 1. The CDR3 loop spans 16 amino acids. This CDR3 is CASSVGTSGNTDTQYF. CDR3 nucleotides: TGTGCCAGCAGCGTAGGGACTAGCGGGAACACAGATACGCAGTATTTT.

In this sample, this clone turned up many times. The chain recombines TRBV21-1 with TRBJ1-5. TRBV21-1 counts as a pseudogene. This CDR3 comprises 13 residues. CDR3 protein: CASSKRGVQPQHF. The CDR3 DNA sequence: TGTGCCAGCAGCAAACGGGGGGTGCAGCCCCAGCATTTT.

This clone has just a few counts. The V and J genes are TRBV6-1 and TRBJ2-5; 12 nucleotides match TRBD1. Germline lookup yields CDR1 MNHNS and CDR2 SASEGT. The V segment lost 2 bases and the J segment 1 base; nucleotides outside the gene matches: 5. The CDR3 length is 17 residues. The CDR3 nucleotides are TGTGCCAGCAGTGAATGGGCGGGACAGGGGGCCCAAGAGACCCAGTACTTC. It encodes CASSEWAGQGAQETQYF.

The chain uses TRBV6-6 and TRBJ2-5; 7 bases match TRBD2. The V gene end was trimmed by 3 bases and the J gene end by 4 bases; junction bases not matched to a gene: 5. Germline V gene sequence: CDR1 MNHNY, CDR2 SVGAGI (reference sequence). This CDR3 region has 14 residues. In DNA, the CDR3 is TGTGCCAGCAGTTATACGGGCGGGGGAGAGACCCAGTACTTC. Protein product: CASSYTGGGETQYF.